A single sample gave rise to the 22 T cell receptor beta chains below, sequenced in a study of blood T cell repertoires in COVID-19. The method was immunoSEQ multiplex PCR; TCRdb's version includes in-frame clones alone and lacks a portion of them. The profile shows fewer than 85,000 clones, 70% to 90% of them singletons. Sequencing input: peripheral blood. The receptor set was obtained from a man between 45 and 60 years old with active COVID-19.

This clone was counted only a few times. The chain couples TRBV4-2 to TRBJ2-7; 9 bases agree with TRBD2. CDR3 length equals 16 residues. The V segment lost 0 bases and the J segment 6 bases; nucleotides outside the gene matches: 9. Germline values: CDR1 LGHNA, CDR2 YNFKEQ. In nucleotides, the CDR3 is TGTGCCAGCAGCCAAGATAACTCGCGGGGGGGCATCGAGCAGTACTTC. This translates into CASSQDNSRGGIEQYF.

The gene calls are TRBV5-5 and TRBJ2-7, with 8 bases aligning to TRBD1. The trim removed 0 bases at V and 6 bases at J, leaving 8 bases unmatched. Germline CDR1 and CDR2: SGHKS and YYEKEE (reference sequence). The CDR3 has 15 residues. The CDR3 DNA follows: TGTGCCAGCAGCTTGGATGCAGGGGGCGCGGGCGAGCAGTACTTC. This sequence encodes CASSLDAGGAGEQYF.

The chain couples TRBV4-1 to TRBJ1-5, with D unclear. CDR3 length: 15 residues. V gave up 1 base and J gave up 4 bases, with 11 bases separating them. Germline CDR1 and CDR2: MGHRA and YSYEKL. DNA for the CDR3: TGCGCCAGCAGCCAAGGGTTAGAGTCGAATCAGCCCCAGCATTTT. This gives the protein CASSQGLESNQPQHF.

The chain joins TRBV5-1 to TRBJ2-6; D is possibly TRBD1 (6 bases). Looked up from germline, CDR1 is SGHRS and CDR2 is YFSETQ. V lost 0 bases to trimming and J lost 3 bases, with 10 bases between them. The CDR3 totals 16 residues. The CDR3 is CASSLESGVGANVLTF. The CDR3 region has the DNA TGCGCCAGCAGCTTGGAGTCAGGGGTTGGGGCCAACGTCCTGACTTTC.

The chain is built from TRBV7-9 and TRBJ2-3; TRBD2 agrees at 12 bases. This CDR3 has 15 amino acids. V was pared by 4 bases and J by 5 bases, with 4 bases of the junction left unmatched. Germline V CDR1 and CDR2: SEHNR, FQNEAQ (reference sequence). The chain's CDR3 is CASSSVGLAGDTQYF. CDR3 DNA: TGTGCCAGCAGCTCTGTGGGACTAGCGGGAGATACGCAGTATTTT.

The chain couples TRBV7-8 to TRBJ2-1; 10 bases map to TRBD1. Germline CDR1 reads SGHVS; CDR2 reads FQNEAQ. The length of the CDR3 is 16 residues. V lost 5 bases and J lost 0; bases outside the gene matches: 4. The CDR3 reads CASSPGDRGSYNEQFF. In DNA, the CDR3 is TGTGCCAGCAGCCCAGGGGACAGGGGCTCCTACAATGAGCAGTTCTTC.

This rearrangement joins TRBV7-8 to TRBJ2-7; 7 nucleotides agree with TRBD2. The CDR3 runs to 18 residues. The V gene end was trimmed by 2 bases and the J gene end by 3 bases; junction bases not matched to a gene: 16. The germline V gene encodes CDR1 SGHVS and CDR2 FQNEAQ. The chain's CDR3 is CASSLIRMERGYRYEQYF. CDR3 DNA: TGTGCCAGCAGCTTAATACGTATGGAGCGGGGCTACCGCTACGAGCAGTACTTC.

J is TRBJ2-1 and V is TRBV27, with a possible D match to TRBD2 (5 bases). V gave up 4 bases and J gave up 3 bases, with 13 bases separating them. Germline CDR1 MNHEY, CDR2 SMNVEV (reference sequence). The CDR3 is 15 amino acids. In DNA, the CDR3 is TGTGCCAGCAGTTCCCTAGCAGGTAGCTACAATGAGCAGTTCTTC. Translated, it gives CASSSLAGSYNEQFF.

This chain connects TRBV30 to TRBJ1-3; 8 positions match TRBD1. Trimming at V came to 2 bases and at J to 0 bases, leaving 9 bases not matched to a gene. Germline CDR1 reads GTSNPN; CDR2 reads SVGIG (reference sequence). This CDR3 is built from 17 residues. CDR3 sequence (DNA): TGTGCCTGGAGTCGCGCCGGGACAGGAAGCTCTGGAAACACCATATATTTT. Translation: CAWSRAGTGSSGNTIYF.

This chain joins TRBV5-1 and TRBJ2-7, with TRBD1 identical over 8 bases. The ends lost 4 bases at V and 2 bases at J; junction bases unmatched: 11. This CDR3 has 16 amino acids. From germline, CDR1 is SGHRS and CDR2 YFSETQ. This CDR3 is CASSSTPGTGPYEQYF. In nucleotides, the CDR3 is TGCGCCAGCAGCAGTACCCCCGGGACAGGACCCTACGAGCAGTACTTC.

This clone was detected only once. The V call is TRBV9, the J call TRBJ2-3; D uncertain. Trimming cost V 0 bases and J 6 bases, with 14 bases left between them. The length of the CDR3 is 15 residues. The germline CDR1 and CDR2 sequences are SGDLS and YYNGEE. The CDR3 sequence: CASSVVTTPGDTQYF. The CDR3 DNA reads TGTGCCAGCAGCGTAGTCACCACCCCCGGGGATACGCAGTATTTT.

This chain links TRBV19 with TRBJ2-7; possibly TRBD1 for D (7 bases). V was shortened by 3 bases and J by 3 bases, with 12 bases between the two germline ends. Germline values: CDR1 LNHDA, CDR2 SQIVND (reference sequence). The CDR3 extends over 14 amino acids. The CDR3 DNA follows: TGTGCCAGTAGTATTGGCGGGGACAGCTACGAGCAGTACTTC. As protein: CASSIGGDSYEQYF.

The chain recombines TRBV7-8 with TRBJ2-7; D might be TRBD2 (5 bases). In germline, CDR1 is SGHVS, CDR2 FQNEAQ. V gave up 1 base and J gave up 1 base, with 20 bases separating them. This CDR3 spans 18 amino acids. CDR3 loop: CASSLGGWSSISSYEQYF. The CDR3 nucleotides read TGTGCCAGCAGCTTAGGAGGGTGGAGCTCTATTAGTTCCTACGAGCAGTACTTC.

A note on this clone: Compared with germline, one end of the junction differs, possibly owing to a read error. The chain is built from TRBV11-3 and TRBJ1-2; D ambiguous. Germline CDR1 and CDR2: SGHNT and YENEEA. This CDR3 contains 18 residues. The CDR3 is CASSLEGLGRRVGYGYTF. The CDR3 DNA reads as TGTGCCAGCAGCCTAGAGGGTTTGGGCAGGCGAGTAGGCTATGGCTACACCTTC.

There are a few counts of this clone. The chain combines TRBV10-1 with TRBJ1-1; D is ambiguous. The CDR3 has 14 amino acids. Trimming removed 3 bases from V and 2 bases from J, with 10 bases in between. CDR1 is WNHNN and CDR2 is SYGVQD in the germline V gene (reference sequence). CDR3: CASSDRGPNTEAFF. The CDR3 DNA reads TGCGCCAGCAGTGATAGAGGGCCAAACACTGAAGCTTTCTTT.

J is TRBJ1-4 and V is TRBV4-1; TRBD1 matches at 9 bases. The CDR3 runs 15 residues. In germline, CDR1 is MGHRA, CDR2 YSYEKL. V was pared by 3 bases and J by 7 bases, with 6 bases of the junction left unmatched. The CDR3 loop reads CASSQNRGRGEKLFF. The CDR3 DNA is TGCGCCAGCAGCCAGAACAGGGGGCGGGGTGAAAAACTGTTTTTT.

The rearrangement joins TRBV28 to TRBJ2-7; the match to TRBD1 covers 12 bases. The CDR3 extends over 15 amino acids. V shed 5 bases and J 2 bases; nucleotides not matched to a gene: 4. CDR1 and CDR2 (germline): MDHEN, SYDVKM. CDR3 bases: TGTGCCAGCAGTGCCAGGGACAGGGGGCCCTACGAGCAGTACTTC. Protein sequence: CASSARDRGPYEQYF.

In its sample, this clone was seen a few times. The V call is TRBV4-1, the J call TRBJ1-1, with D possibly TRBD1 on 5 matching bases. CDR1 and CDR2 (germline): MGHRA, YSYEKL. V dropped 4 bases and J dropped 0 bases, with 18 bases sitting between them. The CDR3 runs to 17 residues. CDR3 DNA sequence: TGCGCCAGCAGCCCCGGAGGGAAAGGGACCTTGAACACTGAAGCTTTCTTT. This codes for CASSPGGKGTLNTEAFF.

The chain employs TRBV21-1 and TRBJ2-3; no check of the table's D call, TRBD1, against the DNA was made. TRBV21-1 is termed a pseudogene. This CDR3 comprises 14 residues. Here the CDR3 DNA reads TGTGCCAGCAGCAAACCCAGGAGCACAGATACGCAGTATTTT. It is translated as CASSKPRSTDTQYF.

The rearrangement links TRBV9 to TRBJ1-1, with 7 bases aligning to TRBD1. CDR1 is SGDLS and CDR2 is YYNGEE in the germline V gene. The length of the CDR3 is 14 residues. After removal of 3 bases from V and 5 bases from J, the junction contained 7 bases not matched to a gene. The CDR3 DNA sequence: TGTGCCAGCAGCGCCCGACAGGGAGCGACTGAAGCTTTCTTT. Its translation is CASSARQGATEAFF.

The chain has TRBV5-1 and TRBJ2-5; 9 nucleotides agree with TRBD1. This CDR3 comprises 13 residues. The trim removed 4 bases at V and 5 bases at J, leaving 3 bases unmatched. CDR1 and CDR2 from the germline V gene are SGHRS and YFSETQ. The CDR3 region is CASSPGQGETQYF. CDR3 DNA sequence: TGCGCCAGCAGCCCAGGACAGGGGGAGACCCAGTACTTC.

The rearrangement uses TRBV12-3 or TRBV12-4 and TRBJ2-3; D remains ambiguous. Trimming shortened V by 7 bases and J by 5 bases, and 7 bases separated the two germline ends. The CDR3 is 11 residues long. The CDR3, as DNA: TGTGCCAGCACCTCTCTAGATACGCAGTATTTT. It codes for CASTSLDTQYF.